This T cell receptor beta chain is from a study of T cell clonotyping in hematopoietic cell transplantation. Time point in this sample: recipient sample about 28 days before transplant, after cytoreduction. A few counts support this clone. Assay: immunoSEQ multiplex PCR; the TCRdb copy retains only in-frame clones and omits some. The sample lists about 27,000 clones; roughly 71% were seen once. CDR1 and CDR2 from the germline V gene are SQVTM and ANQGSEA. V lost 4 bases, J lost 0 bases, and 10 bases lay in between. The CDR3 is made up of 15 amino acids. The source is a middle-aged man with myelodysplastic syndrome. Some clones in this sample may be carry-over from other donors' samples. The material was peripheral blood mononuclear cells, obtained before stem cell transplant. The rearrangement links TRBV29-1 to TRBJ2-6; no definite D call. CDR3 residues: CSVVSQASGANVLTF. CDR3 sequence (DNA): TGCAGCGTTGTAAGTCAAGCCTCTGGGGCCAACGTCCTGACTTTC.